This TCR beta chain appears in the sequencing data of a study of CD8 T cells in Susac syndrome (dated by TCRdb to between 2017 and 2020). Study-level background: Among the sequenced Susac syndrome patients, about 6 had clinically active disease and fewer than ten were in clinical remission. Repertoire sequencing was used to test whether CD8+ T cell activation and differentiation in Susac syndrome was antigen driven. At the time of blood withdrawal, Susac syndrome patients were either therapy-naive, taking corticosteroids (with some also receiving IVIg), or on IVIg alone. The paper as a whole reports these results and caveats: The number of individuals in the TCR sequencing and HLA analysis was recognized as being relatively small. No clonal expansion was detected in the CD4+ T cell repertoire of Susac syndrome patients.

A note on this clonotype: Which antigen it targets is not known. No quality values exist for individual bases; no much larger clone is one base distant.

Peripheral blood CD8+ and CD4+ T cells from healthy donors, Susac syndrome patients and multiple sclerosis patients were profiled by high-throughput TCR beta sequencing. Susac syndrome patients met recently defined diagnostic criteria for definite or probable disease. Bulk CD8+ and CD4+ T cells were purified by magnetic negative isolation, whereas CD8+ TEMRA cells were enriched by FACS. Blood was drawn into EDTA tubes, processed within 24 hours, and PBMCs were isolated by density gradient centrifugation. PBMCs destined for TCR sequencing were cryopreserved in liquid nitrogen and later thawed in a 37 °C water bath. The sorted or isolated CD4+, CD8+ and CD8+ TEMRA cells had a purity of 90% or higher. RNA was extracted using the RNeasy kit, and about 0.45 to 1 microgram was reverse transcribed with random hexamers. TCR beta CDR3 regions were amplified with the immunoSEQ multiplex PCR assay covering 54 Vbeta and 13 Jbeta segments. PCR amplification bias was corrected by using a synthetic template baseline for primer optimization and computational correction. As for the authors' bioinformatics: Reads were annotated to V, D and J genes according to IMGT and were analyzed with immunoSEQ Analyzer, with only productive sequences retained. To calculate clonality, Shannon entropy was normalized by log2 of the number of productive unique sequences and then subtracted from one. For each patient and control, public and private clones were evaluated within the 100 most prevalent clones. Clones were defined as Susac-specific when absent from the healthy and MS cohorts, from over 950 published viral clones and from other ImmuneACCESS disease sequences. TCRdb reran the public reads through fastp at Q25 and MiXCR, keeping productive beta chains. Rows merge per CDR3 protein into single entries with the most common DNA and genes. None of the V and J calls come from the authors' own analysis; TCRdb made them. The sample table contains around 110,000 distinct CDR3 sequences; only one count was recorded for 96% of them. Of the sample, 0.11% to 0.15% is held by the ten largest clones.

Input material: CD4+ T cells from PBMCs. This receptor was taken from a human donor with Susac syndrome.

The base sequence is TGTGCCACCGCGGGACTAGCGGGAGAAACAGATACGCAGTATTTT. This yields the protein CATAGLAGETDTQYF. Recombination joined TRBV24-1 with TRBJ2-3; the central 14 bases match TRBD2. Looking up the germline V gene yields CDR1 KGHDR and CDR2 SFDVKD. From the cysteine up to the phenylalanine, the CDR3 has a length of 15 residues. Only the CDR3 region is kept as DNA, spanning 45 bases read in frame from base 1. The germline V and J ends show losses of 9 bases and 3 bases respectively, and no gene match explains 4 bases of the junction.